Following are 8 T cell receptor beta chains from one sample sequenced in a study of blood T cell repertoires in COVID-19. The repertoire was sequenced with immunoSEQ multiplex PCR; TCRdb's copy has only in-frame clones and lacks some. The sample has 200,000 or so clones, over 80% seen once. Sequenced sample: peripheral blood. Every receptor here comes from a human donor in a cohort sampled during active COVID-19.

This rearrangement joins TRBV19 to TRBJ1-5; 7 bases align to TRBD1. Germline assignment: CDR1 LNHDA and CDR2 SQIVND (reference sequence). CDR3 length: 16 amino acids. V lost 2 bases to trimming and J lost 1 base; unmatched junction nucleotides: 5. As DNA, the CDR3 is TGTGCCAGTAGTATAACGGCGGGACAGAGCAATCAGCCCCAGCATTTT. Encoded protein: CASSITAGQSNQPQHF.

This rearrangement joins TRBV6-6 to TRBJ1-2; D perhaps matches TRBD1 (5 bases). Germline lookup yields CDR1 MNHNY and CDR2 SVGAGI (reference sequence). This CDR3 region has 15 residues. Between the trimmed V and J ends, which lost 0 bases and 6 bases, there was a span of 14 bases. The CDR3 loop reads CASSYSPGGIDGYTF. Written as DNA, the CDR3 is TGTGCCAGCAGTTACTCCCCGGGGGGAATAGATGGCTACACCTTC.

V usage is TRBV7-2 and J usage is TRBJ1-2; 7 bases agree with TRBD1. The length of the CDR3 is 16 residues. Germline CDR1 reads SGHTA; CDR2 reads FQGNSA. V was clipped by 0 bases and J by 1 base; unmatched bases: 5. CDR3 bases: TGTGCCAGCAGCTTAGCCCAAGGGGGCGTTAACTATGGCTACACCTTC. Translation gives CASSLAQGGVNYGYTF.

In its sample, this clone was seen a few times. The CDR3 loop is CASAPRQGGGYTF. The CDR3, as DNA: TGTGCCAGCGCCCCGAGACAGGGGGGGGGCTACACCTTC. The genes are TRBV7-3 and TRBJ1-2; 9 positions agree with TRBD1. Per the germline V gene, CDR1 is SGHTA and CDR2 is FQGTGA. Germline trimming cut 8 bases from V and 8 bases from J; bases unmatched to any gene: 9. CDR3 length: 13 residues.

This clone has a handful of counts. The chain links TRBV9 to TRBJ1-2; the D is unclear. Trimming removed 4 bases at V and 5 bases at J, with 12 bases between. The germline CDR1 and CDR2 sequences are SGDLS and YYNGEE. The CDR3 extends over 13 amino acids. In DNA, the CDR3 is TGTGCCAGCAGCCCTGGGGAGAGGTATGGCTACACCTTC. This sequence encodes CASSPGERYGYTF.

This chain joins TRBV7-8 and TRBJ2-7; D call uncertain. The V and J ends lost 5 bases and 0 bases respectively, with 14 bases between them. The V gene's germline CDR1 is SGHVS and CDR2 FQNEAQ. The CDR3 is 15 amino acids. The CDR3 sequence is CASSTRLPSSYEQYF. CDR3 sequence (DNA): TGTGCCAGCAGCACGCGACTGCCGAGCTCCTACGAGCAGTACTTC.

CDR3 region: CASRTTGGHYTEAFF. The CDR3, as DNA: TGTGCCAGCAGAACCACGGGGGGGCATTACACTGAAGCTTTCTTT. This chain joins TRBV5-6 and TRBJ1-1; tentative D call: TRBD1 (6 bases). CDR3 size: 15 residues. V lost 5 bases and J 3 bases, leaving 17 bases between the germline ends. Germline V gives CDR1 SGHDT, CDR2 YYEEEE.

This clone was counted a few times. The chain links TRBV3-1 (or the pseudogene TRBV3-2) to TRBJ1-6, with no clear D. The CDR3 extends over 15 amino acids. V lost 4 bases and J lost 10, with 17 bases in between. Germline CDR1 and CDR2: LGHDT and YNNKEL (reference sequence). CDR3 DNA: TGTGCCAGCAGCCCGGCCGTGGCGGAGCGCTCACCCCTCCACTTT. Residues: CASSPAVAERSPLHF.